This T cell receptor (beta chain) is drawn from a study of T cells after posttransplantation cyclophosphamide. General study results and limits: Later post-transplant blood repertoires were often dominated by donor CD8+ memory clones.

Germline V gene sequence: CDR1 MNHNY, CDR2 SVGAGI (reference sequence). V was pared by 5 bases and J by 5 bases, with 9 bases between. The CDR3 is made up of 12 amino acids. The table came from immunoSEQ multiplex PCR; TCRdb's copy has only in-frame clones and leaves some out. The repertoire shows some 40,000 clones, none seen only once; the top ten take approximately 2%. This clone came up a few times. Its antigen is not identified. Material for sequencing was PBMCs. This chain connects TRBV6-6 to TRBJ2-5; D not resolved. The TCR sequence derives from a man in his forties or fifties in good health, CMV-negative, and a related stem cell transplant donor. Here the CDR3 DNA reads TGTGCCAGCAGTGAGGTTGAGGAGACCCAGTACTTC. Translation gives CASSEVEETQYF.